This T cell receptor beta chain was identified during a study of shared clonotypes between healthy human individuals. About this clone: Its antigen is undetermined.

Points from the study as a whole: Sharing of clonotypes among donors was expected to vary with sequencing depth.

Method: immunoSEQ multiplex PCR; TCRdb's copy keeps in-frame clones and lacks some. This sample carries just over 2,000,000 clones, roughly 95% of them seen once, and the ten largest clones take 0.85% to 1.2%. This CDR3 has 13 amino acids. Between the trimmed V and J ends, which lost 0 bases and 12 bases, there was a span of 13 bases. Germline CDR1 SGHNT, CDR2 YYREEE (reference sequence). Positively selected for CCR7, the CD45RO-negative cells used as naive CD8 cells excluded terminally differentiated effector memory CD45RA+ cells. The origin of this receptor is a man between 18 and 29 years old in good health. The rearrangement joins TRBV5-4 to TRBJ2-1; D remains unclear. The sequenced sample consisted of naive CD8+ T cells sorted from blood. DNA of the CDR3: TGTGCCAGCAGCTTGGAGAAGCAAGCAACGCAGTTCTTC. This encodes CASSLEKQATQFF.